Shown below are 12 T cell receptor beta chains from a single sample sequenced in a study of patients and donors after allogeneic stem cell transplantation. TCRdb re-called the RT-PCR reads through MiXCR, storing one row per CDR3 protein. The sample lists 12,000 or so distinct CDR3 sequences; around 27% were seen once. The sample was blood, either unsorted or a sorted T cell fraction (not recorded which). The receptor set was obtained from a human donor who was either an allogeneic HSCT recipient or a stem cell or donor lymphocyte infusion donor (not recorded which). It is not recorded whose cells these are; they may come from a transplant donor.

This clonotype was detected only a few times. CDR3 loop: CASRPTGSFGEKLFF. CDR3 sequence (DNA): TGTGCCAGCAGGCCGACAGGGAGCTTCGGTGAAAAACTGTTTTTT. V gene TRBV7-2 combines with J gene TRBJ1-4; 7 bases are shared with TRBD1. Trimming at V came to 6 bases and at J to 7 bases, leaving 11 bases not matched to a gene. The CDR3 has 15 residues. Germline lookup yields CDR1 SGHTA and CDR2 FQGNSA.

This chain joins TRBV7-9 and TRBJ1-2, with no clear D. This CDR3 contains 12 residues. Germline CDR1 SEHNR, CDR2 FQNEAQ (reference sequence). V shed 0 bases and J shed 2 bases, with 1 base lying between them. The CDR3 DNA reads as TGTGCCAGCAGCTTAGCCAACTATGGCTACACCTTC. Translated: CASSLANYGYTF.

This clonotype came up a few times. The chain recombines TRBV12-3 or TRBV12-4 with TRBJ1-1; no clear D. Trimming stripped 8 bases from V and 4 bases from J, with 14 bases between. The CDR3 length is 13 residues. The CDR3 sequence is CASVRGRGTEAFF. DNA for the CDR3: TGTGCCAGCGTCCGGGGAAGAGGCACTGAAGCTTTCTTT.

This clonotype was seen at least ten times. J is TRBJ1-2 and V is TRBV12-3 or TRBV12-4; D gene ambiguous. The CDR3 length is 13 residues. The V end was cut by 3 bases, the J end by 4 bases, with 9 bases between. CDR3 amino acids: CASSLEGAYGYTF. The CDR3 DNA reads TGTGCCAGCAGTTTGGAGGGCGCCTATGGCTACACCTTC.

The chain links TRBV28 to TRBJ1-5; D is uncertain. The CDR3 runs to 17 residues. The germline V and J ends were trimmed by 5 bases and 5 bases, with 22 bases remaining between them. Germline V gene lookup returns CDR1 MDHEN and CDR2 SYDVKM. CDR3 sequence reads: CASSPLGNRGDYQPQHF. CDR3 bases: TGTGCCAGCAGTCCCTTGGGTAACAGAGGAGACTATCAGCCCCAGCATTTT.

This clonotype showed up just a few times. The chain recombines TRBV15 with TRBJ1-4; 8 positions agree with TRBD1. CDR1 is LNHNV, CDR2 YYDKDF, per germline (reference sequence). The V and J ends lost 2 bases and 8 bases, in that order; junction bases with no gene match: 10. The CDR3 contains 16 residues. CDR3 nucleotides: TGTGCCACCAGCAGATTTGACAGGGGAAATTTAGAAAAACTGTTTTTT. This sequence encodes CATSRFDRGNLEKLFF. The full variable domain, in which reference TRBV15 and TRBJ1-4 provide the parts outside the CDR3, is DAMVIQNPRYQVTQFGKPVTLSCSQTLNHNVMYWYQQKSSQAPKLLFHYYDKDFNNEADTPDNFQSRRPNTSFCFLDIRSPGLGDTAMYLCATSRFDRGNLEKLFFGSGTQLSVL.

This chain links TRBV7-9 with TRBJ1-6; D may be TRBD1 (5 bases). This CDR3 spans 12 amino acids. The germline V and J ends were trimmed by 5 bases and 16 bases, with 15 bases remaining between them. The germline gives CDR1 SEHNR, CDR2 FQNEAQ (reference sequence). As DNA, the CDR3 is TGTGCCAGCAGCCCTGAGGGGCAAGGGCTCCACTTT. It specifies CASSPEGQGLHF.

This clonotype showed up many times. V and J are TRBV7-8 and TRBJ1-1, with a tentative D call TRBD1 (6 bases). Germline V CDR1 and CDR2: SGHVS, FQNEAQ. The V and J ends lost 5 bases and 4 bases respectively, with 14 bases between them. The CDR3 is made up of 14 amino acids. CDR3 in amino acids: CASSIIQGSTEAFF. DNA of the CDR3: TGTGCCAGCAGCATAATACAGGGATCCACTGAAGCTTTCTTT. Full variable domain (rest looked up from reference TRBV7-8 and TRBJ1-1): GAGVSQSPRYKVAKRGQDVALRCDPISGHVSLFWYQQALGQGPEFLTYFQNEAQLDKSGLPSDRFFAERPEGSVSTLKIQRTQQEDSAVYLCASSIIQGSTEAFFGQGTRLTVV.

The CDR3 is CASSQEVERTNYNEQFF. The CDR3 DNA sequence: TGTGCCAGCAGCCAGGAGGTAGAGCGGACCAACTACAATGAGCAGTTCTTC. The gene calls are TRBV5-6 and TRBJ2-1; possibly TRBD2 for D (5 bases). This CDR3 comprises 17 residues. V gave up 4 bases and J gave up 3 bases, with 20 bases separating them. The germline CDR1 and CDR2 sequences are SGHDT and YYEEEE. The whole variable domain, remainder taken from reference TRBV5-6 and TRBJ2-1, is DAGVTQSPTHLIKTRGQQVTLRCSPKSGHDTVSWYQQALGQGPQFIFQYYEEEERQRGNFPDRFSGHQFPNYSSELNVNALLLGDSALYLCASSQEVERTNYNEQFFGPGTRLTVL.

Only a few counts were recorded for this clonotype. The chain uses TRBV6-5 and TRBJ1-5; D is unresolved. The CDR3 has 12 residues. Trimming shortened V by 10 bases and J by 6 bases, and 13 bases separated the two germline ends. In germline, CDR1 is MNHEY, CDR2 SVGAGI. CDR3 DNA sequence: TGTGCCACCTCGACGGGAGGTCAGCCCCAGCATTTT. Protein sequence: CATSTGGQPQHF.

The V and J genes are TRBV7-3 and TRBJ2-1; 10 nucleotides line up with TRBD2. Trimming cost V 5 bases and J 2 bases; bases outside gene matches: 6. The CDR3 contains 16 residues. Germline assignment: CDR1 SGHTA and CDR2 FQGTGA. In nucleotides, the CDR3 is TGTGCCAGCAGCCCTAGCGGGAGTCTTCCCTACAATGAGCAGTTCTTC. This gives the protein CASSPSGSLPYNEQFF.

A few counts support this clonotype. The chain carries TRBV28 and TRBJ1-4, with 8 bases that match TRBD1. CDR3 size: 17 residues. With V trimmed by 5 bases and J by 2 bases, 10 bases remained unmatched. Looked up from germline, CDR1 is MDHEN and CDR2 is SYDVKM. CDR3 region: CASSIRGRGITNEKLFF. For the CDR3, the DNA is TGTGCCAGCAGTATCAGGGGGCGCGGGATTACTAATGAAAAACTGTTTTTT.